The present entry profiles one T cell receptor (beta chain) with its context. No antigen is known for it. This sample is part of a study of monozygotic twins with inflammatory bowel disease. Findings and limits, study-wide: Versus healthy twins, IBD patients showed fewer clonotypes shared with others, especially with disease activity.

The CDR3 length is 11 residues. CDR1 LNHDA and CDR2 SQIVND come from the germline V gene (reference sequence). Each of TCRalpha and TCRbeta cDNA went through two nested PCRs, lasting approximately 16 and 10 cycles. No DNA is given; TCRdb re-called the 5' RACE reads and lists each CDR3 protein once. Reported are about 380,000 distinct CDR3 sequences; the ten largest clones contain 2% to 3%. The J gene is TRBJ2-1, the V gene TRBV19; TCRdb's assignment of TRBD2 cannot be checked, as there is no DNA. The sample comprised blood. The source of this sequence is a human donor with ulcerative colitis or Crohn's disease, or a healthy co-twin of an affected twin (not recorded which). CDR3: CASSIGSEQFF.